This TCR beta chain derives from a study of radiotherapy plus CTLA-4 blockade in lung cancer. Study overall: Disease control was achieved by approximately 30% of patients, and objective responses by 15% to 20%.

TCRdb's table, derived via immunoSEQ multiplex PCR, lists solely in-frame clones and lacks some. The sample has approximately 50,000 clones; roughly 73% are singletons. Trimming pared 1 base from V and 0 bases from J, leaving 12 bases between. The length of the CDR3 is 16 residues. From germline, CDR1 is LNHDA and CDR2 SQIVND (reference sequence). This clone was seen more than once but under ten times. In chemo-refractory metastatic non-small-cell lung cancer, patients got ipilimumab CTLA-4 blockade together with focal radiation. The source is a human donor with non-small cell lung cancer who had a complete response to radiotherapy plus ipilimumab. The material sequenced was peripheral blood, taken from a patient treated with radiotherapy plus ipilimumab. V and J are TRBV19 and TRBJ1-1; D unresolved. The CDR3 nucleotides are TGTGCCAGTAGTATAGGCCAGGTCCGTATGAACACTGAAGCTTTCTTT. Amino acid sequence: CASSIGQVRMNTEAFF. The full variable domain, rest sourced from reference TRBV19 and TRBJ1-1, is DGGITQSPKYLFRKEGQNVTLSCEQNLNHDAMYWYRQDPGQGLRLIYYSQIVNDFQKGDIAEGYSVSREKKESFPLTVTSAQKNPTAFYLCASSIGQVRMNTEAFFGQGTRLTVV.